This entry lists 11 T cell receptor beta chains sequenced from one sample in a study of T cells in Graves' hyperthyroidism and ophthalmopathy (dated by TCRdb to 2018 to 2020). Library preparation was by multiplex PCR. The sequencer was an Illumina HiSeq 2000. Amplification of TCR beta CDR3 regions was carried out from RNA transcripts. The TCR CDR3 was subjected to a first round of RT-PCR using the HTBI primer set and the Qiagen OneStep RT-PCR kit. The raw public data were reprocessed by TCRdb itself: fastp quality trimming at Q25, MiXCR clonotype calling, in-frame beta chains only. Each entry is one CDR3 protein sequence, shown with its most common DNA and genes. The sample has about 270,000 distinct CDR3 sequences on record, approximately 16% of them singletons. The ten largest make up 30% to 35% of the sample. The sequencing sample was made of blood. These receptors were collected from a woman in her forties or fifties with Graves' hyperthyroidism that later progressed to Graves' ophthalmopathy.

The V call is TRBV9, the J call TRBJ2-3; TRBD2 agrees at 10 bases. Germline V lookup: CDR1 SGDLS, CDR2 YYNGEE. Losses at the gene ends were 3 bases for V and 3 bases for J; bases not matched to a gene: 4. This CDR3 region has 15 residues. DNA of the CDR3: TGTGCCAGCAGCGCTAGCGGGAGAGATACAGATACGCAGTATTTT. This sequence encodes CASSASGRDTDTQYF. The variable domain in full, completed from reference TRBV9 and TRBJ2-3, reads DSGVTQTPKHLITATGQRVTLRCSPRSGDLSVYWYQQSLDQGLQFLIQYYNGEERAKGNILERFSAQQFPDLHSELNLSSLELGDSALYFCASSASGRDTDTQYFGPGTRLTVL.

This clonotype has at least ten counts. In DNA, the CDR3 is TGTGCCAGCAGTTACAGGGCTATGAACACTGAAGCTTTCTTT. Encoded protein: CASSYRAMNTEAFF. This chain joins TRBV27 and TRBJ1-1, with a possible D match to TRBD1 (6 bases). From germline, CDR1 is MNHEY and CDR2 SMNVEV (reference sequence). The CDR3 consists of 14 residues. V lost 4 bases, J lost 0 bases, and 9 bases lay in between.

This clonotype has only a few counts. The chain joins TRBV4-1 to TRBJ1-4, with D unresolved. Germline CDR1 and CDR2: MGHRA and YSYEKL. CDR3 size: 15 residues. Trimming cost V 4 bases and J 5 bases, with 14 bases left between them. The CDR3 protein is CASSPMDGKNEKLFF. CDR3 sequence (DNA): TGCGCCAGCAGCCCCATGGACGGAAAAAATGAAAAACTGTTTTTT.

This clonotype was detected many times. For the CDR3, the DNA is TGTGCCAGCAGCTCGTACAAGGGGGTTGAGCAGTACTTC. Protein sequence: CASSSYKGVEQYF. The genes are TRBV7-9 and TRBJ2-7; tentatively, D is TRBD1 (6 bases). V was shortened by 4 bases and J by 7 bases, with 14 bases between the two germline ends. From germline, CDR1 is SEHNR and CDR2 FQNEAQ (reference sequence). The CDR3 totals 13 residues. Full variable domain (rest looked up from reference TRBV7-9 and TRBJ2-7): DTGVSQNPRHKITKRGQNVTFRCDPISEHNRLYWYRQTLGQGPEFLTYFQNEAQLEKSRLLSDRFSAERPKGSFSTLEIQRTEQGDSAMYLCASSSYKGVEQYFGPGTRLTVT.

This clonotype was counted at least ten times. V is TRBV13 and J is TRBJ2-7; D possibly corresponds to TRBD2 (5 bases). Germline CDR1 is PRHDT and CDR2 is FYEKMQ (reference sequence). The CDR3 has 16 residues. The germline V and J ends were trimmed by 3 bases and 5 bases, with 20 bases remaining between them. DNA of the CDR3: TGTGCCAGCAGCTTCCCAAATGGGGTGCACGGGGACGAGCAGTACTTC. It yields the protein CASSFPNGVHGDEQYF. The full variable domain, with the rest looked up from reference TRBV13 and TRBJ2-7, is AAGVIQSPRHLIKEKRETATLKCYPIPRHDTVYWYQQGPGQDPQFLISFYEKMQSDKGSIPDRFSAQQFSDYHSELNMSSLELGDSALYFCASSFPNGVHGDEQYFGPGTRLTVT.

This clonotype was found many times. V and J are TRBV12-5 and TRBJ1-2, with TRBD1 matching 9 bases. The V gene's germline CDR1 is LGHNT and CDR2 FRNRAP. The CDR3 spans 14 residues. The V and J ends lost 4 bases and 4 bases, in that order; junction bases with no gene match: 4. The CDR3 DNA follows: TGTGCTAGTGGTTGGGACAGGGCCGGCTATGGCTACACCTTC. It codes for CASGWDRAGYGYTF.

This clonotype was observed at least ten times. The chain couples TRBV28 to TRBJ1-5, with D maybe TRBD1 (6 bases). Trimming pared 3 bases from V and 2 bases from J, leaving 11 bases between. This CDR3 region has 15 residues. Germline assignment: CDR1 MDHEN and CDR2 SYDVKM. As DNA, the CDR3 is TGTGCCAGCAGTTTTGGAGGGGGAGGCAATCAGCCCCAGCATTTT. It is translated as CASSFGGGGNQPQHF.

In its sample, this clonotype was seen many times. The rearrangement joins TRBV12-3 or TRBV12-4 to TRBJ2-1; maybe TRBD2 (6 bases). The CDR3 consists of 14 residues. V was shortened by 3 bases and J by 4 bases, with 10 bases between the two germline ends. The CDR3 sequence: CASSFGGGYNEQFF. The CDR3 DNA reads as TGTGCCAGCAGTTTTGGGGGAGGATACAATGAGCAGTTCTTC.

Many counts were recorded for this clonotype. The V gene is TRBV7-8, the J gene TRBJ2-5; 9 bases line up with TRBD1. The CDR3 extends over 12 amino acids. With V trimmed by 1 base and J by 13 bases, 4 bases remained unmatched. The germline V gene encodes CDR1 SGHVS and CDR2 FQNEAQ. CDR3 DNA sequence: TGTGCCAGCAGCTTAGGGGGACAGGGATTGTACTTC. Residues: CASSLGGQGLYF.

This clonotype was seen a handful of times. V gene TRBV6-1 combines with J gene TRBJ2-5, with D perhaps matching TRBD1 (5 bases). Per germline, CDR1 MNHNS and CDR2 SASEGT. The V gene lost 2 bases and the J gene lost 5 bases, with 9 bases spanning the gap. The CDR3 length is 13 residues. The CDR3 DNA sequence: TGTGCCAGCAGTGAAAGGGGTTTCGAGACCCAGTACTTC. Its protein product is CASSERGFETQYF.

The V and J genes are TRBV30 and TRBJ1-4; D not resolved. The germline gives CDR1 GTSNPN, CDR2 SVGIG (reference sequence). The CDR3 is 14 residues long. Trimming shortened V by 3 bases and J by 4 bases, and 12 bases separated the two germline ends. The CDR3 DNA is TGTGCCTGGAGCGTTATGGGTTTTAATGAAAAACTGTTTTTT. It translates to CAWSVMGFNEKLFF.